The TCR beta chain described here comes from a study of shared clonotypes between healthy human individuals. Points from the study as a whole: Non-shared clonotypes showed lower generation probabilities than clonotypes common to all four donors.

About this clone: What it recognizes is unknown.

Data came from immunoSEQ multiplex PCR; TCRdb stores just in-frame clones and leaves some out. The sample consists of a few hundred thousand clones, more than 95% of them appearing once. CDR1 and CDR2 (germline): ENHRY, SYGVKD. With V trimmed by 4 bases and J by 2 bases, 7 bases remained unmatched. This CDR3 has 15 amino acids. Specimen: naive CD4+ T cells sorted from blood. Subset here: CD45RA+ positively selected. The clonotype was recovered from a woman in her twenties or thirties in good health. V is TRBV10-3 and J is TRBJ2-5, with 7 bases aligning to TRBD2. DNA for the CDR3: TGTGCCATCAGTGGTAAGGGAGGGGCACAAGAGACCCAGTACTTC. Protein sequence: CAISGKGGAQETQYF.